This T cell receptor beta chain was identified during a study of T cell repertoires in cytomegalovirus infection. The overall study: Peptides in the study included HLA-C-restricted and HLA-B-restricted CMV epitopes. Both CMV infection and a matching HLA type were indicated by public TCR beta signatures.

This clonotype was seen a few times. The antigen is undetermined. Each CDR3 protein gets one entry after TCRdb re-called the reads with MiXCR. The sample carries about 900,000 distinct CDR3 sequences, under 40% recorded once. The CDR3 has 15 amino acids. The V gene's germline CDR1 is SEHNR and CDR2 FQNEAQ (reference sequence). Trimming shortened V by 2 bases and J by 4 bases, and 14 bases separated the two germline ends. The TCR sequence derives from a human donor in good health (CMV status not recorded). Some clones in this sample may be carry-over from other donors' samples. The input for sequencing was cultured CD8+ T cells from PBMCs, taken from culture after CMV antigen stimulation. This chain links TRBV7-9 with TRBJ2-5; D is possibly TRBD1 (5 bases). CDR3 sequence: CASSLLQEMGETQYF. In DNA form, the CDR3 reads TGTGCCAGCAGCTTACTACAGGAGATGGGAGAGACCCAGTACTTC. Combining the CDR3 with reference TRBV7-9 and TRBJ2-5 gives the whole variable domain DTGVSQNPRHKITKRGQNVTFRCDPISEHNRLYWYRQTLGQGPEFLTYFQNEAQLEKSRLLSDRFSAERPKGSFSTLEIQRTEQGDSAMYLCASSLLQEMGETQYFGPGTRLLVL.